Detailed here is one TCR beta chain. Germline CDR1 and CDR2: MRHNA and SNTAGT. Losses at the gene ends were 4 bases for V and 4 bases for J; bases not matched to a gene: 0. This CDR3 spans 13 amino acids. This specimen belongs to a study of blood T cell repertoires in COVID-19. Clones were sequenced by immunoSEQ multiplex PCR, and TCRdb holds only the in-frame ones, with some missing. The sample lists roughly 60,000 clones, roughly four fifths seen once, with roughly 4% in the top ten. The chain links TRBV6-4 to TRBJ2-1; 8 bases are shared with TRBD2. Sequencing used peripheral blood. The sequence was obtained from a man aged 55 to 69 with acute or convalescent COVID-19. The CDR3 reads CASSAGGYNEQFF. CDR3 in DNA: TGTGCCAGCAGTGCGGGGGGGTACAATGAGCAGTTCTTC.